This T cell receptor (beta chain) was profiled in a study of OX40 agonist ivuxolimab in advanced cancers. Study background: Prior anti-PD-1, anti-PD-L1 or anti-CTLA-4 therapy was allowed; roughly 40% had some. Overall study results and limits: Expansion of clones was among the lowest in partial responders at 0.1-3.0 mg/kg. The antigen specificity of the peripheral T cells (those that were expanded) was not determined.

Sampled blood was obtained at baseline, cycle 4 day 1, and cycle 7 day 1. Sequenced by immunoSEQ multiplex PCR; TCRdb stores in-frame clones only, minus some. The sample has more than 75,000 clones, around four fifths seen once; the top ten hold 1% to 1.3%. CDR3 size: 17 residues. V lost 2 bases to trimming and J lost 3 bases, with 19 bases between them. CDR1 ENHRY and CDR2 SYGVKD come from the germline V gene. A word on this clone: What it binds is not known.

The chain recombines TRBV10-3 with TRBJ1-2; D perhaps matches TRBD1 (6 bases). This TCR came from an adult with an advanced solid tumor such as melanoma, head and neck, liver or kidney cancer. The starting material was CD4+ or CD8+ T cells sorted from blood, obtained in a trial of the OX40 agonist ivuxolimab. The CDR3 reads CAISERGVGKAYYGYTF. In nucleotides, the CDR3 is TGTGCCATCAGTGAGAGGGGGGTAGGGAAGGCCTACTATGGCTACACCTTC.